One sample yielded the 32 T cell receptor beta chains listed below, sequenced in a study of response to subunit inactivated influenza vaccine (dated by TCRdb to 2017 to 2018). The method was RT-PCR. The instrument was an Illumina HiSeq 2500. Through fastp at Q25 and MiXCR, TCRdb rebuilt clones from the public reads, retaining in-frame beta chains. Rows with a matching CDR3 protein are joined into one entry that keeps the most common DNA and genes. This sample lists around 470,000 distinct CDR3 sequences; under 8.5% were detected once. About an eighth of the sample rests with the top ten. This sample comprised PBMCs from blood, obtained roughly 24 months after vaccination. These TCRs come from a man between 50 and 75 years old who received an inactivated influenza vaccine. Donor details come from another sample of the same person, matched by shared clones.

This clonotype has a handful of counts. The rearrangement joins TRBV4-2 to TRBJ1-5, with D perhaps matching TRBD1 (5 bases). Germline CDR1 reads LGHNA; CDR2 reads YNFKEQ. This CDR3 is 17 amino acids long. V was clipped by 0 bases and J by 7 bases, with 19 bases between them. The CDR3 nucleotides are TGTGCCAGCAGCCAAGATCAGGTGAAGGGGCGGGGGCAGCCCCAGCATTTT. Translation: CASSQDQVKGRGQPQHF.

V usage is TRBV16 and J usage is TRBJ2-3, with a possible D match to TRBD2 (6 bases). Germline V CDR1 and CDR2: KGHSY, FQNENV. V was pared by 0 bases and J by 5 bases, with 12 bases between. The CDR3 runs 15 residues. DNA for the CDR3: TGTGCCAGCAGCCAATCTTGGCGGGGAGGAGATACGCAGTATTTT. Translating gives CASSQSWRGGDTQYF.

This clonotype has only a few counts. J is TRBJ2-2 and V is TRBV7-9; D may be TRBD1 or TRBD2 (5 bases each). The CDR3 length is 15 residues. Trimming cost V 4 bases and J 0 bases, with 9 bases left between them. CDR1 and CDR2 from the germline V gene are SEHNR and FQNEAQ (reference sequence). The CDR3 DNA reads as TGTGCCAGCAGCTCGGGACCTTCGAACACCGGGGAGCTGTTTTTT. It yields the protein CASSSGPSNTGELFF.

This clonotype appeared many times. The rearrangement joins TRBV14 to TRBJ2-1, with TRBD1 as a possible D gene (6 bases). Germline V gene data show CDR1 as SGHDN and CDR2 as FVKESK. CDR3 length equals 14 residues. The ends were cut back, 2 bases at V and 7 bases at J, with 12 bases in the middle. The CDR3 region is CASSQQGLRNEQFF. The CDR3 bases are TGTGCCAGCAGCCAACAGGGGCTTCGAAATGAGCAGTTCTTC.

This clonotype was seen repeatedly, ten times or more. This chain connects TRBV5-1 to TRBJ2-2; no definite D call. This CDR3 is built from 15 residues. Germline V gene sequence: CDR1 SGHRS, CDR2 YFSETQ. V dropped 0 bases and J dropped 4 bases, with 10 bases sitting between them. Here the CDR3 DNA reads TGCGCCAGCAGCTTGGGACCGGTGGGCACCGGGGAGCTGTTTTTT. This codes for CASSLGPVGTGELFF.

The chain is built from TRBV4-3 and TRBJ2-7, with D possibly being TRBD1 (6 bases). Germline V lookup: CDR1 LGHNA, CDR2 YSLEER. The CDR3 runs to 14 residues. V shed 1 base and J shed 2 bases, with 9 bases lying between them. CDR3 sequence (DNA): TGCGCCAGCAGCCAAGGACAGGAGGCCTACGAGCAGTACTTC. It encodes CASSQGQEAYEQYF.

V is TRBV7-2 and J is TRBJ1-1, with 8 bases identical to TRBD1. Germline V gene sequence: CDR1 SGHTA, CDR2 FQGNSA. V lost 7 bases, J lost 0 bases, and 4 bases stayed unmatched. The CDR3 contains 14 residues. This CDR3 is CASTQGQVNTEAFF. The DNA of the CDR3 is TGTGCCAGCACCCAGGGACAGGTGAACACTGAAGCTTTCTTT.

This clonotype was detected a few times. The J gene is TRBJ1-2, the V gene TRBV10-3; no firm D call. V gave up 0 bases and J gave up 5 bases, with 13 bases separating them. Germline V gene lookup returns CDR1 ENHRY and CDR2 SYGVKD. CDR3 length equals 15 residues. The CDR3 reads CAISESDGTLYGYTF. CDR3 bases: TGTGCCATCAGTGAGTCGGACGGTACCCTGTATGGCTACACCTTC.

This sequence joins TRBV6-2 or TRBV6-3 and TRBJ2-1, with 7 positions matching TRBD2. The CDR3 runs to 15 residues. Germline V gene lookup returns CDR1 MNHEY and CDR2 SVGEGT. With V trimmed by 8 bases and J by 4 bases, 11 bases remained unmatched. CDR3 sequence: CASGEQAGVYNEQFF. In nucleotides, the CDR3 is TGTGCCAGCGGGGAGCAGGCGGGGGTGTACAATGAGCAGTTCTTC.

This clonotype was observed many times. The V and J genes are TRBV21-1 and TRBJ2-1; the table's D gene call, TRBD1, was not cross checked with the DNA. TRBV21-1 is assigned pseudogene status. This CDR3 contains 14 residues. The CDR3, as DNA: TGTGCCAGCAGCAAAGCGGGGGGGTACAATGAGCAGTTCTTC. This sequence encodes CASSKAGGYNEQFF.

This clonotype was observed many times. The chain joins TRBV6-1 to TRBJ2-5, with D possibly TRBD1 on 6 matching bases. The germline gives CDR1 MNHNS, CDR2 SASEGT. The CDR3 length is 14 residues. With 6 bases removed from V and 2 bases from J, the gap between germline ends came to 13 bases. The CDR3 DNA sequence: TGTGCCAGCAGACTCCACAGGGATCAAGAGACCCAGTACTTC. Amino acid sequence: CASRLHRDQETQYF.

In this sample, this clonotype turned up many times. The J gene is TRBJ1-5, the V gene TRBV20-1; 7 nucleotides line up with TRBD1. This CDR3 region has 15 residues. The V and J ends lost 6 bases and 0 bases, in that order; junction bases with no gene match: 8. The germline V gene encodes CDR1 DFQATT and CDR2 SNEGSKA (reference sequence). The CDR3: CSASPGQYSNQPQHF. The CDR3 bases are TGCAGTGCCTCTCCGGGACAGTATAGCAATCAGCCCCAGCATTTT.

This clonotype was observed at least ten times. This chain joins TRBV6-1 and TRBJ1-3, with D unclear. Germline assignment: CDR1 MNHNS and CDR2 SASEGT. CDR3 length: 14 residues. Trimming pared 5 bases from V and 1 base from J, leaving 9 bases between. This chain's CDR3 is CASSKSGSGNTIYF. CDR3 DNA sequence: TGTGCCAGCAGTAAATCGGGATCTGGAAACACCATATATTTT.

This clonotype has ten or more counts. The chain links TRBV5-1 to TRBJ2-1, with 11 bases that match TRBD2. The CDR3 totals 15 residues. The ends lost 4 bases at V and 9 bases at J; junction bases unmatched: 9. Germline lookup yields CDR1 SGHRS and CDR2 YFSETQ. The CDR3 coding sequence is TGCGCCAGCAGCGGAATTAGCGGGGGGGCCGGTGAGCAGTTCTTC. Its translation is CASSGISGGAGEQFF. The variable domain in full, with the rest retrieved from reference TRBV5-1 and TRBJ2-1, is KAGVTQTPRYLIKTRGQQVTLSCSPISGHRSVSWYQQTPGQGLQFLFEYFSETQRNKGNFPGRFSGRQFSNSRSEMNVSTLELGDSALYLCASSGISGGAGEQFFGPGTRLTVL.

V gene TRBV7-9 combines with J gene TRBJ2-1, with D perhaps being TRBD1 or TRBD2 (5 bases each). The CDR3 consists of 16 residues. Trimming took off 5 bases at V and 2 bases at J, with 16 bases between the two ends. CDR1 and CDR2 (germline): SEHNR, FQNEAQ (reference sequence). The CDR3 reads CASSPGPGPTYNEQFF. The CDR3 DNA reads as TGTGCCAGCAGCCCCGGACCGGGACCAACCTACAATGAGCAGTTCTTC.

This clonotype appeared many times. The chain employs TRBV12-3 or TRBV12-4 and TRBJ1-5, with 12 bases matching TRBD1. V shed 6 bases and J 2 bases; nucleotides not matched to a gene: 17. The CDR3 covers 20 residues. The CDR3 reads CASRSPLPGQGAIGNQPQHF. The CDR3 coding sequence is TGTGCCAGCAGATCCCCCCTTCCGGGACAGGGGGCAATTGGCAATCAGCCCCAGCATTTT.

Many counts were recorded for this clonotype. The chain carries TRBV20-1 and TRBJ2-7; no reliable D call. Between the trimmed V and J ends, which lost 3 bases and 4 bases, there was a span of 10 bases. The germline gives CDR1 DFQATT, CDR2 SNEGSKA (reference sequence). The CDR3 covers 12 residues. In nucleotides, the CDR3 is TGCAGTGCTAGTGCCCCCTCGTACGAGCAGTACTTC. This translates into CSASAPSYEQYF.

This clonotype appeared many times. The V and J genes are TRBV10-3 and TRBJ2-1, with 9 bases aligning to TRBD2. Trimming cost V 6 bases and J 3 bases; bases outside gene matches: 6. Germline V gene sequence: CDR1 ENHRY, CDR2 SYGVKD. The CDR3 loop spans 15 amino acids. The CDR3 DNA follows: TGTGCCATCAGAGGTTTAGCGGGGGACTACAATGAGCAGTTCTTC. It codes for CAIRGLAGDYNEQFF.

Only a few counts were recorded for this clonotype. The chain carries TRBV5-6 and TRBJ1-1; D is ambiguous. The CDR3 contains 15 residues. Germline V CDR1 and CDR2: SGHDT, YYEEEE. V lost 3 bases and J 5 bases, leaving 17 bases between the germline ends. The CDR3 nucleotides are TGTGCCAGCAGCTGGGGATTGAGGGTGGGGACTGAAGCTTTCTTT. This gives the protein CASSWGLRVGTEAFF.

This chain connects TRBV20-1 to TRBJ2-1; either TRBD1 or TRBD2 may fit D (6 bases each). The CDR3 consists of 12 residues. Germline CDR1 is DFQATT and CDR2 is SNEGSKA (reference sequence). The V gene lost 3 bases and the J gene lost 6 bases, with 9 bases spanning the gap. In DNA form, the CDR3 reads TGCAGTGCTAGCGGGGGCCGCAATGAGCAGTTCTTC. Translating it yields CSASGGRNEQFF.

This clonotype came up a few times. This chain joins TRBV4-2 and TRBJ2-5; D ambiguous. The V gene's germline CDR1 is LGHNA and CDR2 YNFKEQ. This CDR3 spans 16 amino acids. Trimming stripped 0 bases from V and 4 bases from J, with 15 bases between. The CDR3 coding sequence is TGTGCCAGCAGCCAAGATGGGTGGCTAGTTAGAGAGACCCAGTACTTC. Its translation is CASSQDGWLVRETQYF.

This clonotype was seen repeatedly, ten times or more. The chain links TRBV4-2 to TRBJ2-4; D is possibly TRBD1 (6 bases). The CDR3 loop spans 16 amino acids. Looked up from germline, CDR1 is LGHNA and CDR2 is YNFKEQ. V lost 0 bases and J lost 4, with 13 bases in between. The CDR3 DNA reads TGTGCCAGCAGCCAAGATCCCGGGACAAGAAAAAACATTCAGTACTTC. Its translation is CASSQDPGTRKNIQYF.

This clonotype was counted many times. The rearrangement uses TRBV4-2 and TRBJ2-5; D is perhaps TRBD2 (6 bases). The CDR3 consists of 14 residues. V was shortened by 1 base and J by 2 bases, with 8 bases between the two germline ends. Germline V gene data show CDR1 as LGHNA and CDR2 as YNFKEQ. CDR3 residues: CASSQGAGQETQYF. The DNA for the CDR3 is TGTGCCAGCAGCCAAGGAGCGGGTCAAGAGACCCAGTACTTC.

The chain is built from TRBV5-6 and TRBJ2-7; 10 nucleotides agree with TRBD2. With 4 bases clipped from V and 3 bases from J, the junction kept 7 bases outside the gene matches. Germline values: CDR1 SGHDT, CDR2 YYEEEE. CDR3 length: 15 residues. The DNA for the CDR3 is TGTGCCAGCAGCCGGGGAGCGGGAGGGTTCTACGAGCAGTACTTC. This translates into CASSRGAGGFYEQYF.

This clonotype has a handful of counts. This rearrangement joins TRBV20-1 to TRBJ2-7; 9 bases fit TRBD2. Germline values: CDR1 DFQATT, CDR2 SNEGSKA (reference sequence). The CDR3 totals 15 residues. V gave up 1 base and J gave up 5 bases; unmatched junction bases: 9. CDR3 nucleotide sequence: TGCAGTGCTAGAGCCCCGGGTAGCGGGAGAAACGAGCAGTACTTC. Translation: CSARAPGSGRNEQYF.

This clonotype came up many times. This sequence joins TRBV7-2 and TRBJ1-6; D remains ambiguous. The germline CDR1 and CDR2 sequences are SGHTA and FQGNSA. The CDR3 extends over 15 amino acids. Trimming left V 1 base short and J 0 bases short, with 4 bases between. The CDR3 coding sequence is TGTGCCAGCAGCTTAGGACTCTCCTATAATTCACCCCTCCACTTT. Encoded protein: CASSLGLSYNSPLHF.

This clonotype showed up just a few times. The rearrangement uses TRBV12-3 or TRBV12-4 and TRBJ1-5; 9 bases are a match to TRBD1. V lost 6 bases to trimming and J lost 2 bases; unmatched junction nucleotides: 5. The CDR3 is 15 residues long. The CDR3 bases are TGTGCCAGCAGCCACCGGGACAGGGGCAATCAGCCCCAGCATTTT. Its translation: CASSHRDRGNQPQHF.

This clonotype has a handful of counts. The chain recombines TRBV11-1 with TRBJ2-2; possible D gene TRBD1, 6 bases. Germline V lookup: CDR1 SGHAT, CDR2 FQDESV (reference sequence). This CDR3 is 21 amino acids long. Deletions cut 2 bases from V and 1 base from J, with 26 bases between. CDR3 nucleotide sequence: TGTGCCAGCAGCTTACCAACGACGGACAGAGGAACCGCGGAGAACACCGGGGAGCTGTTTTTT. As protein: CASSLPTTDRGTAENTGELFF.

This clonotype was detected only a few times. CDR3 nucleotides: TGTGCCAGCAGCTTGAGGACAGGGACGTACCAAGAGACCCAGTACTTC. Protein: CASSLRTGTYQETQYF. The chain recombines TRBV5-6 with TRBJ2-5; 8 bases are a match to TRBD1. This CDR3 has 16 amino acids. Trimming cost V 1 base and J 0 bases; bases outside gene matches: 5. Germline CDR1 is SGHDT and CDR2 is YYEEEE. The variable domain in full, completed from reference TRBV5-6 and TRBJ2-5, reads DAGVTQSPTHLIKTRGQQVTLRCSPKSGHDTVSWYQQALGQGPQFIFQYYEEEERQRGNFPDRFSGHQFPNYSSELNVNALLLGDSALYLCASSLRTGTYQETQYFGPGTRLLVL.

This clonotype was observed at least ten times. The chain is built from TRBV10-3 and TRBJ2-3, with TRBD2 as a possible D gene (7 bases). The V gene lost 3 bases and the J gene lost 2 bases, with 12 bases spanning the gap. CDR3 length: 15 residues. Germline V gene sequence: CDR1 ENHRY, CDR2 SYGVKD. CDR3 amino acids: CAISEGGAFTDTQYF. Here the CDR3 DNA reads TGTGCCATCAGTGAAGGGGGGGCCTTCACAGATACGCAGTATTTT.

The sample holds many counts of this clonotype. The rearrangement uses TRBV4-2 and TRBJ2-7; no reliable D call. CDR3 length: 13 residues. Germline CDR1 and CDR2: LGHNA and YNFKEQ. V shed 3 bases and J shed 6 bases, with 12 bases lying between them. CDR3 amino acids: CASSQTREGEQYF. The CDR3 region has the DNA TGTGCCAGCAGCCAGACAAGAGAAGGCGAGCAGTACTTC.

This clonotype was picked up a small number of times. This chain joins TRBV12-3 or TRBV12-4 and TRBJ1-2, with 9 positions matching TRBD1. V shed 5 bases and J 3 bases; nucleotides not matched to a gene: 10. The CDR3 loop spans 16 amino acids. In DNA form, the CDR3 reads TGTGCCAGCAGTCCGGGACAGGGAAGAAGGGACTATGGCTACACCTTC. Translating it yields CASSPGQGRRDYGYTF.